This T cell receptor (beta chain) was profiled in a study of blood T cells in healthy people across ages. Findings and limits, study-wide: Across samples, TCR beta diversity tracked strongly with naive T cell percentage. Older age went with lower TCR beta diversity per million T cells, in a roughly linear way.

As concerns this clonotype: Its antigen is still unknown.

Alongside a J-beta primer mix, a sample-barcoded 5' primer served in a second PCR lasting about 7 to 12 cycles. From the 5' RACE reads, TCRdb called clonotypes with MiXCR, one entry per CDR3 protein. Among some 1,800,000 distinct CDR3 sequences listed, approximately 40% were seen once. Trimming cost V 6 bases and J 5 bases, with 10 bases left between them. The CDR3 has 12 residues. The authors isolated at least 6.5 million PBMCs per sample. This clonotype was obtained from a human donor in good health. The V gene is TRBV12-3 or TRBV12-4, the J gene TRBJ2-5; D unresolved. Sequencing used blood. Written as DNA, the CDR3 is TGTGCCAGCAGCAGCCGGCCGGAGACCCAGTACTTC. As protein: CASSSRPETQYF.